Below, 13 T cell receptor beta chains from the same sample are listed, as sequenced in a study of T cell responses to AZD1222 COVID-19 vaccine. The protocol was immunoSEQ multiplex PCR, while the TCRdb copy is restricted to in-frame clones and leaves out a portion. The table lists some 95,000 clones, approximately 88% of them singletons. Sequences were derived from peripheral blood, sampled on day 0 of AZD1222 vaccination. The receptor source for this set is an adult in good health.

The chain carries TRBV19 and TRBJ1-2, with 8 bases identical to TRBD1. The V gene end was trimmed by 3 bases and the J gene end by 4 bases; junction bases not matched to a gene: 4. The CDR3 totals 14 residues. Germline V CDR1 and CDR2: LNHDA, SQIVND (reference sequence). The CDR3 here is CASSIRDRPYGYTF. The CDR3 DNA reads as TGTGCCAGTAGTATCCGGGACAGGCCCTATGGCTACACCTTC.

The J gene is TRBJ1-4, the V gene TRBV2; 9 bases agree with TRBD1. This CDR3 is built from 14 residues. J lost 8 bases, V lost 5 bases, and 6 bases had no gene match. Germline loops: CDR1 SNHLY, CDR2 FYNNEI. CDR3: CASSRDREGEKLFF. The CDR3 region has the DNA TGTGCCAGCAGTAGGGACAGGGAGGGCGAAAAACTGTTTTTT.

This chain uses TRBV30 with TRBJ1-2; TRBD1 is a possible D gene (5 bases). The CDR3 contains 15 residues. Germline V lookup: CDR1 GTSNPN, CDR2 SVGIG (reference sequence). V lost 0 bases and J lost 7, with 18 bases in between. The CDR3 region has the DNA TGTGCCTGGAGTGTACGGAACCTGGGAAGGGGTGGCTACACCTTC. Its protein product is CAWSVRNLGRGGYTF.

Written as DNA, the CDR3 is TGTGCCTGGACGATGAGGAGTGAGGGAAACACCATATATTTT. This gives the protein CAWTMRSEGNTIYF. The genes are TRBV30 and TRBJ1-3; D remains ambiguous. CDR1 GTSNPN and CDR2 SVGIG come from the germline V gene (reference sequence). Trimming took off 4 bases at V and 4 bases at J, with 14 bases between the two ends. The CDR3 is 14 residues long.

The V call is TRBV7-9, the J call TRBJ1-6, with D uncertain. Germline lookup yields CDR1 SEHNR and CDR2 FQNEAQ (reference sequence). V was pared by 7 bases and J by 6 bases, with 16 bases between. This CDR3 contains 15 residues. CDR3 in amino acids: CASTPPRPGNSPLHF. The CDR3 DNA reads as TGTGCCAGCACCCCACCACGACCGGGTAATTCACCCCTCCACTTT.

V is TRBV10-3 and J is TRBJ2-7; the D gene is possibly TRBD2 (6 bases). Trimming removed 0 bases from V and 11 bases from J, with 14 bases in between. Germline V gene data show CDR1 as ENHRY and CDR2 as SYGVKD. The length of the CDR3 is 13 residues. In nucleotides, the CDR3 is TGTGCCATCAGTGAGTCGACTCGGGGGTGGGAGTACTTC. Translated: CAISESTRGWEYF.

This chain links TRBV4-2 with TRBJ2-2, with 8 positions matching TRBD1. Germline V gene lookup returns CDR1 LGHNA and CDR2 YNFKEQ. V trimming: 0 bases; J trimming: 6 bases; junction bases outside the gene matches: 6. This CDR3 comprises 16 residues. CDR3 amino acids: CASSQEGQGGSGELFF. DNA of the CDR3: TGTGCCAGCAGCCAAGAAGGACAGGGTGGTTCCGGGGAGCTGTTTTTT.

The rearrangement uses TRBV4-3 and TRBJ2-7; a possible D gene is TRBD1 (5 bases). CDR3 size: 13 residues. Germline V gene lookup returns CDR1 LGHNA and CDR2 YSLEER. V dropped 2 bases and J dropped 1 base, with 6 bases sitting between them. The CDR3 here is CASSQRGSYEQYF. The CDR3 DNA follows: TGCGCCAGCAGCCAAAGGGGTTCCTACGAGCAGTACTTC.

This chain uses TRBV9 with TRBJ2-7, with D possibly matching TRBD1 (6 bases). Trimming left V 0 bases short and J 1 base short, with 14 bases between. The CDR3 extends over 16 amino acids. Germline V gene data show CDR1 as SGDLS and CDR2 as YYNGEE. The CDR3 DNA reads TGTGCCAGCAGCGTAGGTTGGGGGCCGTGGTCCTACGAGCAGTACTTC. It codes for CASSVGWGPWSYEQYF.

The chain links TRBV4-3 to TRBJ1-4; D is ambiguous. CDR3 length equals 15 residues. Germline V gene sequence: CDR1 LGHNA, CDR2 YSLEER. Trimming took 4 bases from V and 2 from J, leaving 11 bases between them. The CDR3 here is CASSPFYGTNEKLFF. CDR3 DNA: TGCGCCAGCAGCCCCTTCTACGGGACTAATGAAAAACTGTTTTTT.

The gene calls are TRBV19 and TRBJ1-3, with D hard to call. Germline CDR1 and CDR2: LNHDA and SQIVND (reference sequence). Between the trimmed V and J ends, which lost 8 bases and 0 bases, there was a span of 14 bases. This CDR3 is built from 15 residues. The CDR3, as DNA: TGTGCCAGTGGGGAGAGGACCGTCTCTGGAAACACCATATATTTT. Its protein product is CASGERTVSGNTIYF.

The CDR3 region has the DNA TGTGCCAGCAGCCAAGAAAGGAAAAAGCTGGGACTAAAAGACGAGCAGTACTTC. This codes for CASSQERKKLGLKDEQYF. The chain joins TRBV3-1 (or the pseudogene TRBV3-2) to TRBJ2-7, with 7 bases that match TRBD2. This CDR3 contains 18 residues. The germline V gene has CDR1 LGHDT and CDR2 YNNKEL (reference sequence). V lost 0 bases and J lost 5; bases outside the gene matches: 16.

The chain uses TRBV30 and TRBJ1-1; D is uncertain. V lost 7 bases and J 2 bases, leaving 14 bases between the germline ends. The CDR3 contains 13 residues. Germline loops: CDR1 GTSNPN, CDR2 SVGIG (reference sequence). The CDR3 DNA reads TGTGCCTACCGGGGAACAGAAAACACTGAAGCTTTCTTT. Amino acid sequence: CAYRGTENTEAFF.